This T cell receptor beta chain was identified during a study of spatial heterogeneity in lung cancer. There are many counts of this clonotype. The antigen remains undetermined. This beta chain came through as a stray read in a library set up for alpha chains, and its size says little. The time point here: sample taken at primary tumor resection. The input material, whole RNA from tumor, nontumor lung or frozen PBMC, was sequenced unsorted. Study results and limitations: One measure, the expanded intratumoral alpha and beta TCR count, tracked tumor mutation counts.

Each CDR3 protein is one row after TCRdb ran MiXCR on the 5' RACE reads. Of 4,400 or so distinct CDR3 sequences in the sample, around an eighth were seen once. CDR1 and CDR2 (germline): SNHLY, FYNNEI. CDR3 size: 15 residues. J gave up 4 bases and V 5 bases, and 10 bases lay outside the gene matches. The sequencing used lung tumor tissue, collected at surgery. The sequence was obtained from a male donor with early-stage non-small cell lung cancer. The V and J genes are TRBV2 and TRBJ1-2; 7 bases agree with TRBD1. The CDR3 nucleotides are TGTGCCAGCAGTCTACAGGGGATTGGGATCTATGGCTACACCTTC. This sequence encodes CASSLQGIGIYGYTF.